This T cell receptor (beta chain) is drawn from a study of identical twins. Study-wide results and caveats: Models underestimated how often monozygotic twins shared out-of-frame TCR alpha.

This clonotype has at least ten counts. The target antigen is unknown. CDR1 and CDR2 from the germline V gene are SGHRS and YFSETQ. J lost 3 bases, V lost 4 bases, and 4 bases had no gene match. The length of the CDR3 is 14 residues. TCRdb processed the 5' RACE reads anew with MiXCR; each CDR3 protein has one entry. The data hold more than 400,000 distinct CDR3 sequences, with approximately 16% observed a single time. These data were also filed under a second study, of yellow fever vaccine responses in identical twins. That paper notes: Twins' vaccine T cell responses were reported to seem partly convergent and partly personalized.

The genes are TRBV5-1 and TRBJ2-1, with 7 bases lining up with TRBD1. This receptor was obtained from a woman in her late teens or twenties in good health. Sequencing used CD4+ T cells sorted from blood. CDR3 sequence reads: CASSPGQHYNEQFF. CDR3 coding DNA: TGCGCCAGCAGCCCGGGACAGCACTACAATGAGCAGTTCTTC.